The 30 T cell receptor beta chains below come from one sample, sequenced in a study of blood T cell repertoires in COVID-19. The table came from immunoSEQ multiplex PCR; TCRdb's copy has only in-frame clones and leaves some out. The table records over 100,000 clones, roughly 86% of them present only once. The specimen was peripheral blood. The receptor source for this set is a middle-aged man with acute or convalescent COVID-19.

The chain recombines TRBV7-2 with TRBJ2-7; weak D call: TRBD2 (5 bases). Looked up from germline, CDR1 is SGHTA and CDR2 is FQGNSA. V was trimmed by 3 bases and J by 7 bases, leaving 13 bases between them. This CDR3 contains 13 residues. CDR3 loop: CASSLASSGEQYF. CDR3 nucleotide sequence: TGTGCCAGCAGCTTGGCCTCCTCGGGGGAGCAGTACTTC. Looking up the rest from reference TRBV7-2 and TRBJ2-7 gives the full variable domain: GAGVSQSPSNKVTEKGKDVELRCDPISGHTALYWYRQSLGQGLEFLIYFQGNSAPDKSGLPSDRFSAERTGGSVSTLTIQRTQQEDSAVYLCASSLASSGEQYFGPGTRLTVT.

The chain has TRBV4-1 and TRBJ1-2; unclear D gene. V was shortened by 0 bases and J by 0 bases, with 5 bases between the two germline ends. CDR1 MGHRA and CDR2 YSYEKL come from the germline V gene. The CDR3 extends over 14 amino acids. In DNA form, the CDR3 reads TGCGCCAGCAGCCAAGAACCAGCTAACTATGGCTACACCTTC. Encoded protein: CASSQEPANYGYTF.

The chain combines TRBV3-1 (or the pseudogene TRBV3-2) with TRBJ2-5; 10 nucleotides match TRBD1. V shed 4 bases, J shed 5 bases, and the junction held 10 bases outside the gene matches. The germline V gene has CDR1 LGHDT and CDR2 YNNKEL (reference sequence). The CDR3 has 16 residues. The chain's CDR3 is CASSPRPGQGWETQYF. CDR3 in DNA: TGTGCCAGCAGCCCTCGCCCGGGACAGGGGTGGGAGACCCAGTACTTC.

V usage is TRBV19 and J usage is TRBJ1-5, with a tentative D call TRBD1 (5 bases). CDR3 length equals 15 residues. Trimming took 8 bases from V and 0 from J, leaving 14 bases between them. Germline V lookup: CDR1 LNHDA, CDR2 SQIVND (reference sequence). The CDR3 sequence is CASDGQGYSNQPQHF. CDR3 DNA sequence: TGTGCCAGTGATGGACAAGGCTATAGCAATCAGCCCCAGCATTTT.

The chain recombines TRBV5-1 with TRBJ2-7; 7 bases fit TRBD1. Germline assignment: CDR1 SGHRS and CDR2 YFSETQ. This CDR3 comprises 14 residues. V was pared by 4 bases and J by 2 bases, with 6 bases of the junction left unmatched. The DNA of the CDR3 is TGCGCCAGCAGCCCCAGGGGACAGACCTACGAGCAGTACTTC. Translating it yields CASSPRGQTYEQYF.

This CDR3 is CASSLRRGRSTDTQYF. Written as DNA, the CDR3 is TGTGCCAGCAGCCTCCGCAGGGGTAGAAGCACAGATACGCAGTATTTT. The rearrangement links TRBV14 to TRBJ2-3, with a possible D match to TRBD1 (6 bases). The germline CDR1 and CDR2 sequences are SGHDN and FVKESK. The CDR3 totals 16 residues. Trimming pared 4 bases from V and 0 bases from J, leaving 14 bases between. Full variable domain (remainder filled in from reference TRBV14 and TRBJ2-3): EAGVTQFPSHSVIEKGQTVTLRCDPISGHDNLYWYRRVMGKEIKFLLHFVKESKQDESGMPNNRFLAERTGGTYSTLKVQPAELEDSGVYFCASSLRRGRSTDTQYFGPGTRLTVL.

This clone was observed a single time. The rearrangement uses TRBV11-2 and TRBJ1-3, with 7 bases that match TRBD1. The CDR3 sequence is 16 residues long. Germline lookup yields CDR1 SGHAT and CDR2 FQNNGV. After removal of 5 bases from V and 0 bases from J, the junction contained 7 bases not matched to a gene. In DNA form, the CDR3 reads TGTGCCAGCAGCACCGGACAGGCCTACTCTGGAAACACCATATATTTT. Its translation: CASSTGQAYSGNTIYF.

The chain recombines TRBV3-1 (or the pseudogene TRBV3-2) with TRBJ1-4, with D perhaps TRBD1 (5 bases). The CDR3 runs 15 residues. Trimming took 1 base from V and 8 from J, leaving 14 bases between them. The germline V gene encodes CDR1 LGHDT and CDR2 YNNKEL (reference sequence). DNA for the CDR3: TGTGCCAGCAGCCAAGGGGGGGTAAGGAAGGAAAAACTGTTTTTT. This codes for CASSQGGVRKEKLFF.

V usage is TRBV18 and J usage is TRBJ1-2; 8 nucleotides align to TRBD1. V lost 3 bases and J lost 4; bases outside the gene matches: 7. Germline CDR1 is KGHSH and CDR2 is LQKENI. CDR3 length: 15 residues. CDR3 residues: CASSPTGEQGYGYTF. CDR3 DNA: TGTGCCAGCTCACCGACAGGGGAGCAGGGCTATGGCTACACCTTC.

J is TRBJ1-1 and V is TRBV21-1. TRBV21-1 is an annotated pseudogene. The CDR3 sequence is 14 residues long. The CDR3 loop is CASSPVRLNTEAFF. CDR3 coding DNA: TGTGCCAGCAGCCCGGTCCGACTTAACACTGAAGCTTTCTTT.

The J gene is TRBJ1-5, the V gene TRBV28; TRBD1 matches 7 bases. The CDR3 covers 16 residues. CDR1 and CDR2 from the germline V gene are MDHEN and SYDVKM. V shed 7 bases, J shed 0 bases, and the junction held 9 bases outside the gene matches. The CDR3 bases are TGTGCCAGCACCTCAGGACAGGCCTATAGCAATCAGCCCCAGCATTTT. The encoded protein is CASTSGQAYSNQPQHF.

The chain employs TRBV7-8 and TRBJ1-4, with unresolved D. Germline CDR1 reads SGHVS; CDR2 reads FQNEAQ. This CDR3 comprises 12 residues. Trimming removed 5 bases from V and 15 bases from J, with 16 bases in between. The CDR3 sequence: CASSRPMERMFF. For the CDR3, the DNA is TGTGCCAGCAGCCGCCCAATGGAGAGGATGTTTTTT.

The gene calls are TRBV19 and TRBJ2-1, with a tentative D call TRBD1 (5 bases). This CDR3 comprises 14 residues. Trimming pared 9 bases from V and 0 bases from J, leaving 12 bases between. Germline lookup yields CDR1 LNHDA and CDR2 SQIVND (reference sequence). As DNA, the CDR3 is TGTGCCAGCACCCAGGGTAGCTCCTACAATGAGCAGTTCTTC. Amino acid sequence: CASTQGSSYNEQFF.

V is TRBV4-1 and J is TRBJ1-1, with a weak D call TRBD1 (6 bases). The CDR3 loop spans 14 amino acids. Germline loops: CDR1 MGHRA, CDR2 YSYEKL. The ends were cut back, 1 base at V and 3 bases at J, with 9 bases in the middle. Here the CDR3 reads CASSQGQVDTEAFF. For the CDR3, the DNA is TGCGCCAGCAGCCAAGGACAGGTTGACACTGAAGCTTTCTTT.

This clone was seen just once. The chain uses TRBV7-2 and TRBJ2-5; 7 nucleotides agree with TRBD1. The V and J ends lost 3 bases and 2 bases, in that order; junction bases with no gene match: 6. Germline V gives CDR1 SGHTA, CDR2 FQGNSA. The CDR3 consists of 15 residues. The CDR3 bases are TGTGCCAGCAGCTTCGGACCGACAGGGCAAGAGACCCAGTACTTC. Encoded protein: CASSFGPTGQETQYF.

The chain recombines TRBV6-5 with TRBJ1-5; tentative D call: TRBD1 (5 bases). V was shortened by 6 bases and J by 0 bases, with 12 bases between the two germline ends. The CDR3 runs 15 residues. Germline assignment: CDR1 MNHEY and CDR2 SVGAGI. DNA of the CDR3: TGTGCCAGCAGGGCGGGGACGTATAGCAATCAGCCCCAGCATTTT. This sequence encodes CASRAGTYSNQPQHF.

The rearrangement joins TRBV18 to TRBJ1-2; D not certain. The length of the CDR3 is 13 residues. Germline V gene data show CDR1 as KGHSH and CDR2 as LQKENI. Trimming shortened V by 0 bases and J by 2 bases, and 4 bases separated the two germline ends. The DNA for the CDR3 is TGTGCCAGCTCACCACCAGAGAACTATGGCTACACCTTC. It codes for CASSPPENYGYTF.

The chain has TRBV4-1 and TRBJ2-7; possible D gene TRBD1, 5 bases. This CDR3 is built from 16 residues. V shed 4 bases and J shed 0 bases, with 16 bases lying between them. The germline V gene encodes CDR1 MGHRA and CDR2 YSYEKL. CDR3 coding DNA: TGCGCCAGCAGCCTCTCCCGACAGCGTCCCTCCTACGAGCAGTACTTC. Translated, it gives CASSLSRQRPSYEQYF.

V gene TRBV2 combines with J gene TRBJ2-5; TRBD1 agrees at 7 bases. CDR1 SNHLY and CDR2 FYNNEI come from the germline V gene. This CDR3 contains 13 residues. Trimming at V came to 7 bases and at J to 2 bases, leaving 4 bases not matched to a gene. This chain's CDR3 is CASTEGAQETQYF. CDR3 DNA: TGTGCCAGCACCGAGGGGGCACAAGAGACCCAGTACTTC.

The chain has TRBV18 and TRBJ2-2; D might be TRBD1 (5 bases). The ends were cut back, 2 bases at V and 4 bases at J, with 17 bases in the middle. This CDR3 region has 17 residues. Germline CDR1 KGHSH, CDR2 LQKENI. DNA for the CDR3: TGTGCCAGCTCACCAATTCGTGTGTCAGGGTTCACCGGGGAGCTGTTTTTT. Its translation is CASSPIRVSGFTGELFF.

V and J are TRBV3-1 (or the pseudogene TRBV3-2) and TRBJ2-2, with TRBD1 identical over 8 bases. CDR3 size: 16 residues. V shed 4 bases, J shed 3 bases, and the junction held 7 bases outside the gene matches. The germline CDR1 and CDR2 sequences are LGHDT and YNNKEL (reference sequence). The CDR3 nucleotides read TGTGCCAGCAGCCGAAGGACAGGGCCGCACACCGGGGAGCTGTTTTTT. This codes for CASSRRTGPHTGELFF.

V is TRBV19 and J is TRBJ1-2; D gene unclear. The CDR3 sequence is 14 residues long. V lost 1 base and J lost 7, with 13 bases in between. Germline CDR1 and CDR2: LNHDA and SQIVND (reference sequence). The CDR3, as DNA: TGTGCCAGTAGTATAGTTAGCGGAGTGGTTGGCTACACCTTC. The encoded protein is CASSIVSGVVGYTF. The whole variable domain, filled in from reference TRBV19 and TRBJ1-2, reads DGGITQSPKYLFRKEGQNVTLSCEQNLNHDAMYWYRQDPGQGLRLIYYSQIVNDFQKGDIAEGYSVSREKKESFPLTVTSAQKNPTAFYLCASSIVSGVVGYTFGSGTRLTVV.

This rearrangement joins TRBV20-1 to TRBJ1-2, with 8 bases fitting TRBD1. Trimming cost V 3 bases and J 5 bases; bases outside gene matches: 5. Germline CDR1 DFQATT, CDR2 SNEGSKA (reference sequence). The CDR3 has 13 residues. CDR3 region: CSASITGGYGYTF. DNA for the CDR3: TGCAGTGCTAGTATCACAGGGGGTTATGGCTACACCTTC.

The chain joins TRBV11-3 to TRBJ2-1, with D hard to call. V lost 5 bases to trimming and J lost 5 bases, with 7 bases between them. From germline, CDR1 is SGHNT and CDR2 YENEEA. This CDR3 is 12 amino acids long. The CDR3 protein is CASSRINNEQFF. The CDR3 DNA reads TGTGCCAGCAGCCGTATAAACAATGAGCAGTTCTTC.

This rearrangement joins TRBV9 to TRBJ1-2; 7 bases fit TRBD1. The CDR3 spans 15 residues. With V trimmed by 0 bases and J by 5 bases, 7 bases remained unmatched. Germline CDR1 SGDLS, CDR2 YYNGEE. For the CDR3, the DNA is TGTGCCAGCAGCGTAGGAGGGACAGAAATTTATGGCTACACCTTC. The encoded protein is CASSVGGTEIYGYTF. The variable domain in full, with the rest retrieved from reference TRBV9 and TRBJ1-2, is DSGVTQTPKHLITATGQRVTLRCSPRSGDLSVYWYQQSLDQGLQFLIQYYNGEERAKGNILERFSAQQFPDLHSELNLSSLELGDSALYFCASSVGGTEIYGYTFGSGTRLTVV.

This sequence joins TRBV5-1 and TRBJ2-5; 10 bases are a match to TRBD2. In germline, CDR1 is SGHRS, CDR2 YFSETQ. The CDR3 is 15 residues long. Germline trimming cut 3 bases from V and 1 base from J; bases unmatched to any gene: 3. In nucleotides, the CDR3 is TGCGCCAGCAGCTCAGCGGGGGGGCTCCAAGAGACCCAGTACTTC. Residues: CASSSAGGLQETQYF.

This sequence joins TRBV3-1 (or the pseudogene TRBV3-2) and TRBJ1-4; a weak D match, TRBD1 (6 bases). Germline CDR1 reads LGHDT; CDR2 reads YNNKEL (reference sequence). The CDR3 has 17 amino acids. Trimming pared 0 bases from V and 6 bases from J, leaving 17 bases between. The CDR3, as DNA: TGTGCCAGCAGCCAAGAGATATCCGGGACAAGCTATGAAAAACTGTTTTTT. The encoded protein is CASSQEISGTSYEKLFF.

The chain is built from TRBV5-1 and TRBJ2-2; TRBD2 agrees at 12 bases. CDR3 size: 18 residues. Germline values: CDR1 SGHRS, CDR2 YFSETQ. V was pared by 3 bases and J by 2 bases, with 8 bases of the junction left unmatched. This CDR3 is CASSYRGLAGLNTGELFF. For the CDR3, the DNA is TGCGCCAGCAGCTATCGAGGACTAGCGGGATTAAACACCGGGGAGCTGTTTTTT.

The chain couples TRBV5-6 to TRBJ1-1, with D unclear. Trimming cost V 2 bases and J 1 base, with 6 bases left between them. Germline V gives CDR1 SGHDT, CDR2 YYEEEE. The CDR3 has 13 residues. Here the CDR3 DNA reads TGTGCCAGCAGCTTAGTGAGGAACACTGAAGCTTTCTTT. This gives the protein CASSLVRNTEAFF.

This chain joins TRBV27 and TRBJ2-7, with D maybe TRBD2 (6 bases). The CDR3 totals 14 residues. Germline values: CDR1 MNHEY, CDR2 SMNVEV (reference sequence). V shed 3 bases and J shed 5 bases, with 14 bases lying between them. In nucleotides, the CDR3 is TGTGCCAGCAGTTTTTCCGGGAGACCCCACGAGCAGTACTTC. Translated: CASSFSGRPHEQYF.